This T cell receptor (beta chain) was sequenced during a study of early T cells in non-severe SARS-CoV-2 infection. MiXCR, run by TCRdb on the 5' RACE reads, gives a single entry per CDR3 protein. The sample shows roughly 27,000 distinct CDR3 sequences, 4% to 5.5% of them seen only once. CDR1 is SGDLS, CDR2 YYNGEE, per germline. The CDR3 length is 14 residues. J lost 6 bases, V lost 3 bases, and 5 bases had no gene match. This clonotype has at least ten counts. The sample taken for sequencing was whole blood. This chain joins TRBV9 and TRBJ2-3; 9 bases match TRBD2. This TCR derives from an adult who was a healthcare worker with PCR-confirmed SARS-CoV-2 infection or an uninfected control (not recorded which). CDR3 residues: CASSGSGLADTQYF. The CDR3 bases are TGTGCCAGCAGCGGAAGTGGACTAGCGGATACGCAGTATTTT.